This T cell receptor (beta chain) was documented in a study of shared clonotypes between healthy human individuals. Every one of the donors was a Caucasian adult that lived in Nashville, Tennessee. Remarks on this clone: Its cognate antigen is unknown.

Trimming stripped 1 base from V and 5 bases from J, with 12 bases between. The CDR3 is made up of 14 amino acids. Germline CDR1 reads SGHAT; CDR2 reads FQDESV (reference sequence). General study points: In contrast to clonotypes shared by all four donors, non-shared clonotypes had lower generation probabilities.

The data were produced by immunoSEQ multiplex PCR, yet TCRdb's version contains in-frame clones alone and is incomplete. The sample holds fewer than 2.5 million clones; approximately 93% are singletons and the top ten take around 0.4%. The chain joins TRBV11-1 to TRBJ2-7; tentatively, D is TRBD1 (5 bases). Sequenced input: naive CD4+ T cells from PBMCs. Subset indicated: CD45RA+ positively selected. The sequence was collected from a man aged 18 to 35 in good health. Some clones in this sample may be carry-over from other donors' samples. The CDR3: CASSLVRTKDEQYF. CDR3 in DNA: TGTGCCAGCAGCTTAGTGCGGACAAAGGACGAGCAGTACTTC.